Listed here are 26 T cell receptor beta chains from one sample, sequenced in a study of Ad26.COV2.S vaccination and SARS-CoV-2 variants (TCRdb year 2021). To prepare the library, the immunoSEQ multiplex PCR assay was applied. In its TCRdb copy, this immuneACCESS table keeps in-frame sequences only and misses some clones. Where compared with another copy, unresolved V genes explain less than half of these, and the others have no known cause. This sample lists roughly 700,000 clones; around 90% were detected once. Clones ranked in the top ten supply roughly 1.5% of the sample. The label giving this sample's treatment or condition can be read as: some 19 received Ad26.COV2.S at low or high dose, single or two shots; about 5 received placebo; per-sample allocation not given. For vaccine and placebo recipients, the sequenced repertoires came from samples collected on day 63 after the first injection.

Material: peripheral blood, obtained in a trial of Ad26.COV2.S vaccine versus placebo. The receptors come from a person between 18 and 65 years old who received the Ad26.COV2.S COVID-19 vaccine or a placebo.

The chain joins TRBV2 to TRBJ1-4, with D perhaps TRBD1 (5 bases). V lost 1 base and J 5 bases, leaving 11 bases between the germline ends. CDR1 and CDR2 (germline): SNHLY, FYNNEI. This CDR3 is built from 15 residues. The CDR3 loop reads CASSEGGTGNEKLFF. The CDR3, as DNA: TGTGCCAGCAGTGAAGGGGGGACTGGGAATGAAAAACTGTTTTTT.

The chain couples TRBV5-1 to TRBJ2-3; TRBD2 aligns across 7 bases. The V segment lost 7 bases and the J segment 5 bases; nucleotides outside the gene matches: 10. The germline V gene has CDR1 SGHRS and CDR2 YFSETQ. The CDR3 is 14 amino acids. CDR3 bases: TGCGCCAGCGTCGTCGGAGGCGGGGGAGATACGCAGTATTTT. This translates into CASVVGGGGDTQYF.

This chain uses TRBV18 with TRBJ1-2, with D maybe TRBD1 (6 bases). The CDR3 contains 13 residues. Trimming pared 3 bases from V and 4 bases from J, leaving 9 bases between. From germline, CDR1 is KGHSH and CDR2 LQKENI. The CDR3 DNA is TGTGCCAGCTCACCTGGGGGCGTCTATGGCTACACCTTC. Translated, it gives CASSPGGVYGYTF. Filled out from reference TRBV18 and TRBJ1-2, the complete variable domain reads NAGVMQNPRHLVRRRGQEARLRCSPMKGHSHVYWYRQLPEEGLKFMVYLQKENIIDESGMPKERFSAEFPKEGPSILRIQQVVRGDSAAYFCASSPGGVYGYTFGSGTRLTVV.

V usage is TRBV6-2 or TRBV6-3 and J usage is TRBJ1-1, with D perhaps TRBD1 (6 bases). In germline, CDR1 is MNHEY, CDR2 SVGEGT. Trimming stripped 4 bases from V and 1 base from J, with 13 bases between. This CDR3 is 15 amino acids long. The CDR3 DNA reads TGTGCCAGCAGTTTTCGGGGGCTACGGAACACTGAAGCTTTCTTT. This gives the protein CASSFRGLRNTEAFF.

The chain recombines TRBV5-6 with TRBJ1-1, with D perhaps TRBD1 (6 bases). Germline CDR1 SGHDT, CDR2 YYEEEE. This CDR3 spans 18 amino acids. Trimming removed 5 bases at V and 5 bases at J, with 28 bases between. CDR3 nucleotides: TGTGCCAGCAGAACGTCCGGGACACACATCTACTTTAGGACTGAAGCTTTCTTT. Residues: CASRTSGTHIYFRTEAFF.

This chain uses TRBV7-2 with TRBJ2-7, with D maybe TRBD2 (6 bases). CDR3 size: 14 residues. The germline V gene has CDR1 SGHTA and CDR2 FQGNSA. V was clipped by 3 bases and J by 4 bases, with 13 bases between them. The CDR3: CASSFNGLRYEQYF. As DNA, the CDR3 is TGTGCCAGCAGCTTTAATGGACTACGGTACGAGCAGTACTTC.

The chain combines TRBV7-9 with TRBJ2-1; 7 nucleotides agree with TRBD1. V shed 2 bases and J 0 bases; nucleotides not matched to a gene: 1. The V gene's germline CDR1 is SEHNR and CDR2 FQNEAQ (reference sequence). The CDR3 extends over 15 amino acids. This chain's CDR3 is CASSLKGASYNEQFF. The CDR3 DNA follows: TGTGCCAGCAGCTTAAAGGGGGCCTCCTACAATGAGCAGTTCTTC.

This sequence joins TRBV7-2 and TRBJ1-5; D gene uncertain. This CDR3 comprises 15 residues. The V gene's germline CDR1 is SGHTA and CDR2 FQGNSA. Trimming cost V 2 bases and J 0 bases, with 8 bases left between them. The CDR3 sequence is CASSLMGVSNQPQHF. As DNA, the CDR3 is TGTGCCAGCAGCTTAATGGGTGTTAGCAATCAGCCCCAGCATTTT.

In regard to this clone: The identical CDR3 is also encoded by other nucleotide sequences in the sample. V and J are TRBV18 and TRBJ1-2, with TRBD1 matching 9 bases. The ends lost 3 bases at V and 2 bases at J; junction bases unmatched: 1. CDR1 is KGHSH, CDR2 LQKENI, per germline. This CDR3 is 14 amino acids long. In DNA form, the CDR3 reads TGTGCCAGCTCACCCGACAGGGGGAACTATGGCTACACCTTC. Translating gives CASSPDRGNYGYTF.

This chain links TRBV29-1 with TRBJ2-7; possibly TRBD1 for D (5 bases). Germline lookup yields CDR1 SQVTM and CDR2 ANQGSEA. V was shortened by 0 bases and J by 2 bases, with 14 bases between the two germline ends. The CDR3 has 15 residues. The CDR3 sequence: CSVEDDEGAPYEQYF. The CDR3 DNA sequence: TGCAGCGTTGAAGATGATGAAGGGGCTCCCTACGAGCAGTACTTC.

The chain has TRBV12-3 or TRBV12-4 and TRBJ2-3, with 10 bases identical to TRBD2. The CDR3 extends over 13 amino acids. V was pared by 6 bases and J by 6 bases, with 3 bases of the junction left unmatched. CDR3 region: CASRGSGGDTQYF. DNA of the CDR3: TGTGCCAGCAGGGGTAGCGGGGGGGATACGCAGTATTTT.

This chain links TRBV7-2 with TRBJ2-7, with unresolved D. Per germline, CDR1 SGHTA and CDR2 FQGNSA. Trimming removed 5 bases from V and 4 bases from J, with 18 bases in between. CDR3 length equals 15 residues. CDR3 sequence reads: CASSPDGQSLYEQYF. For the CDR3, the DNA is TGTGCCAGCAGCCCTGACGGTCAATCACTATACGAGCAGTACTTC.

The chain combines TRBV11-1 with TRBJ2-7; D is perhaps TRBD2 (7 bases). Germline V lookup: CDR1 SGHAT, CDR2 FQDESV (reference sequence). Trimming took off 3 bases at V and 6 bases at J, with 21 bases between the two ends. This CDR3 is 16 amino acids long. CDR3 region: CASSFRLQGGIFEQYF. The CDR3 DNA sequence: TGTGCCAGCAGCTTCCGATTACAGGGAGGGATATTCGAGCAGTACTTC.

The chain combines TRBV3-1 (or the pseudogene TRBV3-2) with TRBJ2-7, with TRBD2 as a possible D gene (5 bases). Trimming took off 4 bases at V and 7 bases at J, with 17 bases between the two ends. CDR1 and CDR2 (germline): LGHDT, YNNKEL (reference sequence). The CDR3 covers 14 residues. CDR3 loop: CASSPSAGRGEQYF. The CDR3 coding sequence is TGTGCCAGCAGCCCATCCGCCGGGCGAGGGGAGCAGTACTTC.

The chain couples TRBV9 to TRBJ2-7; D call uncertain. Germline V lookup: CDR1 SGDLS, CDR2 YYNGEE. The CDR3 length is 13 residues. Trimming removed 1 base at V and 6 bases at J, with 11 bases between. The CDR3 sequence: CASSVTSIGEQYF. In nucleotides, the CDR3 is TGTGCCAGCAGCGTAACCAGTATTGGCGAGCAGTACTTC.

CDR3 region: CASSFPVGGRYGYTF. CDR3 DNA sequence: TGTGCCAGCAGCTTCCCCGTCGGGGGGCGGTATGGCTACACCTTC. This sequence joins TRBV5-4 and TRBJ1-2, with a tentative D call TRBD1 (6 bases). V gave up 2 bases and J gave up 5 bases, with 16 bases separating them. Germline CDR1 SGHNT, CDR2 YYREEE (reference sequence). The CDR3 contains 15 residues.

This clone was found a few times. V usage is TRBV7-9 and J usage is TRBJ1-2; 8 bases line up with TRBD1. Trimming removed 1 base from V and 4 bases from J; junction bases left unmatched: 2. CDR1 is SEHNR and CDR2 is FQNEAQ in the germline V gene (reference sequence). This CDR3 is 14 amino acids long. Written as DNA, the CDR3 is TGTGCCAGCAGCTTAGGGACAGGGAGCTATGGCTACACCTTC. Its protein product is CASSLGTGSYGYTF.

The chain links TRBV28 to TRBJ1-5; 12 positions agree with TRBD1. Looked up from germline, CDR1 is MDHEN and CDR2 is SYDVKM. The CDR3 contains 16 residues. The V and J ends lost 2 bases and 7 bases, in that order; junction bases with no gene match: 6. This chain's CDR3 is CASSLGTGGAGQPQHF. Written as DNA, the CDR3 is TGTGCCAGCAGTTTAGGGACAGGGGGCGCAGGACAGCCCCAGCATTTT.

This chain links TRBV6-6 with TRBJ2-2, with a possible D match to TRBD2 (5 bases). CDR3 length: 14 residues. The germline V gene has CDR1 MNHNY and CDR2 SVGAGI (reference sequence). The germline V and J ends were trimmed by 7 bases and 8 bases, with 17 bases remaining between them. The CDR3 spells CASNGPPTGGELFF. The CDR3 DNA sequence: TGTGCCAGCAACGGACCGCCAACGGGGGGGGAGCTGTTTTTT.

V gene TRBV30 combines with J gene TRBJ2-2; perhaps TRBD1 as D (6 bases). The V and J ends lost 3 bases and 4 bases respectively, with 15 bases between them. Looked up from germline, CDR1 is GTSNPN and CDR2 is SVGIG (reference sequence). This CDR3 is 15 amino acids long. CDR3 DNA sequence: TGTGCCTGGAGCCAGCTGGGGGCTAGCACCGGGGAGCTGTTTTTT. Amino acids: CAWSQLGASTGELFF.

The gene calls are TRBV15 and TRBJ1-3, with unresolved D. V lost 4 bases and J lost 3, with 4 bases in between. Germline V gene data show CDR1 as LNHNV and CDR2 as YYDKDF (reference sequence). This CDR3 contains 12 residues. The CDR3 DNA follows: TGTGCCACCAGCAAACTTGGAAACACCATATATTTT. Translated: CATSKLGNTIYF.

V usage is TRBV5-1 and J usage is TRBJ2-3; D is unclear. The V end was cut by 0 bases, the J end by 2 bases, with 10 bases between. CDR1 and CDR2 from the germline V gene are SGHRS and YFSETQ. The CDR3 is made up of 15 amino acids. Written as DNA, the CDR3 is TGCGCCAGCAGCTTGGTTCTTCCAGACACAGATACGCAGTATTTT. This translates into CASSLVLPDTDTQYF.

CDR3 protein: CAISVGQDSNQPQHF. As DNA, the CDR3 is TGTGCCATCAGCGTAGGACAGGATAGCAATCAGCCCCAGCATTTT. The rearrangement uses TRBV10-3 and TRBJ1-5, with 7 bases that match TRBD1. Germline-derived CDR1 and CDR2 are ENHRY and SYGVKD. The CDR3 has 15 amino acids. The junction had 5 bases not matched to a gene; V was cut back by 6 bases and J by 0 bases.

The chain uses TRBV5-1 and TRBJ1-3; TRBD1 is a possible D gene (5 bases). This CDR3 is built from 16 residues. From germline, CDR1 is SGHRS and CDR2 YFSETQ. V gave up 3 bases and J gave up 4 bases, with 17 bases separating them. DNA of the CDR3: TGCGCCAGCAGCTGGGGGGACCGCGATAGGGGAAACACCATATATTTT. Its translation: CASSWGDRDRGNTIYF.

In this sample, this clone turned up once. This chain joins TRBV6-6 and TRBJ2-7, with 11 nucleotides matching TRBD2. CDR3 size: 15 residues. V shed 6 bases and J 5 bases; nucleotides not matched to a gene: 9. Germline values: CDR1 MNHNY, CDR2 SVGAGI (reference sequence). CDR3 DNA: TGTGCCAGCAGCTTAGCGGGAGGGCCGAAGGACGAGCAGTACTTC. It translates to CASSLAGGPKDEQYF.

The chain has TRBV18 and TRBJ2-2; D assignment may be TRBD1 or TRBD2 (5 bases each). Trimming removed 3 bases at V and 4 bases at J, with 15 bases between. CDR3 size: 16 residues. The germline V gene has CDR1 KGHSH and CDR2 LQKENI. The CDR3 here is CASSPPQGPLTGELFF. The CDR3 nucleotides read TGTGCCAGCTCACCCCCCCAGGGACCCCTCACCGGGGAGCTGTTTTTT.